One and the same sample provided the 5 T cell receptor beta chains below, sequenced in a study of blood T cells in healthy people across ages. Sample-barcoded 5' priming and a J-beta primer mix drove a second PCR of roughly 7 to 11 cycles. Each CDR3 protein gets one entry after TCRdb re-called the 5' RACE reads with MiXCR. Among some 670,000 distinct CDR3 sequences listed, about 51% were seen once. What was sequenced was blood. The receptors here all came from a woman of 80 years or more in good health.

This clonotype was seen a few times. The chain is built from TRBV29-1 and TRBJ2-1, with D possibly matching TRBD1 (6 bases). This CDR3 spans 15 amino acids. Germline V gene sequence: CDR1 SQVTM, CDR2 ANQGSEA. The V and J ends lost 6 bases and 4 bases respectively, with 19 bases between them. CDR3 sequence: CSVPHLTGVYNEQFF. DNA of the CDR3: TGCAGCGTCCCGCATTTGACAGGAGTTTACAATGAGCAGTTCTTC.

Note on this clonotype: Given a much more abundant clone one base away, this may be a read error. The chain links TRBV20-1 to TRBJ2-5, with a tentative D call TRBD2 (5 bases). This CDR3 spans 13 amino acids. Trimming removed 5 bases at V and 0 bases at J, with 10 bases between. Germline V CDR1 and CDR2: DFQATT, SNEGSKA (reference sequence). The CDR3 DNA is TGCAGTGCTTGGGAGAGGAACCAAGAGACCCAGTACTTC. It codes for CSAWERNQETQYF.

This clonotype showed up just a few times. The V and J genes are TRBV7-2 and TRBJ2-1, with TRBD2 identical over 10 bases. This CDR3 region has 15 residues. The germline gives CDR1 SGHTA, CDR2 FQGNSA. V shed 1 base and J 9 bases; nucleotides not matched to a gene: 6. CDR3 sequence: CASSLVPSGSSEQFF. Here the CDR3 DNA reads TGTGCCAGCAGCTTAGTCCCTAGCGGGAGTAGTGAGCAGTTCTTC.

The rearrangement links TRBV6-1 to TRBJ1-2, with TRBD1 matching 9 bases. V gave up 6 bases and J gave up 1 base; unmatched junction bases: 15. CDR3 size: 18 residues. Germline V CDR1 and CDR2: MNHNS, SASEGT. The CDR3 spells CASRTSGTGIVVNYGYTF. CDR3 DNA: TGTGCCAGCAGGACCTCCGGGACAGGGATCGTCGTTAACTATGGCTACACCTTC.

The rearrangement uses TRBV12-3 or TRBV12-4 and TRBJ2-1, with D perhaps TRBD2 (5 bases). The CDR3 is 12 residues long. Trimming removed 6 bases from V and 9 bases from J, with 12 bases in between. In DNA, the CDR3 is TGTGCCAGCAGATACACTAGTCCTGAGCAGTTCTTC. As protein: CASRYTSPEQFF.